There are many counts of the clone carrying this TCR beta chain. Its antigen remains unidentified. This sample was taken from a study of T cells in Graves' hyperthyroidism and ophthalmopathy. TCR beta CDR3 region amplification was performed from RNA transcripts. With the HTBI primer set, the TCR CDR3 went through a first round of RT-PCR. MiXCR was run by TCRdb on the multiplex PCR reads, yielding one entry per CDR3 protein. The sample contains about half a million distinct CDR3 sequences, approximately 25% of which appear only once. Study findings and constraints: Most expanded thyroid clonotypes above 0.001 recurred in blood.

This receptor was taken from a woman between 25 and 40 years old with Graves' ophthalmopathy. Material: blood.

In DNA form, the CDR3 reads TGTGCCAGCTCACCACGAAGGGGCCGGACTGAAGCTTTCTTT. As protein: CASSPRRGRTEAFF. The chain carries TRBV18 and TRBJ1-1; a possible D gene is TRBD1 (5 bases). In germline, CDR1 is KGHSH, CDR2 LQKENI. The CDR3 consists of 14 residues. V was cut by 1 base and J by 5 bases, with 11 bases left in between.